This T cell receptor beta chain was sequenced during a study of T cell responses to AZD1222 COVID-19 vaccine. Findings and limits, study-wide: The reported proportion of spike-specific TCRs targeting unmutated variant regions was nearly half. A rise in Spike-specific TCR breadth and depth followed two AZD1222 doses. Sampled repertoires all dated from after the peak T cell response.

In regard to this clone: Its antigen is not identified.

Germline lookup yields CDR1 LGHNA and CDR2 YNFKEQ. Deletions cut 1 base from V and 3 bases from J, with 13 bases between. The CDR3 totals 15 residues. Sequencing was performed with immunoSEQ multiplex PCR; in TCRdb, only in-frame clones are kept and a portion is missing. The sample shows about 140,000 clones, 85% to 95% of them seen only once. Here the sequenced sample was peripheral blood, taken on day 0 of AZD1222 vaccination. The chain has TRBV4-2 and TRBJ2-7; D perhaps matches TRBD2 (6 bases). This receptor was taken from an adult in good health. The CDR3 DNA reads TGTGCCAGCAGCCAAGGCGTAGCGGAGAACTACGAGCAGTACTTC. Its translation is CASSQGVAENYEQYF.